This T cell receptor (beta chain) was sequenced during a study of blood T cell repertoires in COVID-19. Study overall: Spain, Italy and the United States supplied samples that represented acute and convalescent COVID-19. Sample material is recorded as cDNA or gDNA derived from T cells, B-cell-depleted T cells, or PBMCs.

In the study's own analysis: Estimation of nucleated cell counts was performed using reference gene primer amplification. Method: immunoSEQ multiplex PCR; TCRdb's copy keeps in-frame clones and lacks some. The V and J calls and the clone size are those of that table, but D and trimming were determined from the DNA. This table has over 120,000 clones, approximately 87% appearing once. The germline V gene has CDR1 MNHEY and CDR2 SVGAGI. V lost 6 bases to trimming and J lost 0 bases, with 12 bases between them. The CDR3 has 15 residues. The receptor's source is a man aged 50 to 59 who had recovered from COVID-19. The sample taken for sequencing was peripheral blood. The chain has TRBV6-5 and TRBJ1-5, with D possibly TRBD1 on 5 matching bases. The CDR3 protein is CASRAGTFSNQPQHF. In DNA, the CDR3 is TGTGCCAGCAGGGCAGGGACTTTTAGCAATCAGCCCCAGCATTTT.